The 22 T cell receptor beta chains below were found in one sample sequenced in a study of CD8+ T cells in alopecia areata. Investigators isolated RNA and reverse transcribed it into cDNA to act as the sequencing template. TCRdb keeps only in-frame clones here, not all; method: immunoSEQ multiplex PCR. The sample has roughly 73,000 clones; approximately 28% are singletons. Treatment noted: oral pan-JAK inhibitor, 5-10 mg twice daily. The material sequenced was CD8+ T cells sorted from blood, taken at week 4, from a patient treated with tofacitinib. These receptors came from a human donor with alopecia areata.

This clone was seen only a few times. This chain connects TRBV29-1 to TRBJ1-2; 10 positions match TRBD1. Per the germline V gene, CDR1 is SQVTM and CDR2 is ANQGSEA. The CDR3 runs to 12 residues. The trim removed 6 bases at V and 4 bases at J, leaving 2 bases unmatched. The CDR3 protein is CSVRDRGYGYTF. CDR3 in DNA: TGCAGCGTGAGGGACAGGGGCTATGGCTACACCTTC.

In DNA form, the CDR3 reads TGCAGCGTTGATCCCCCTGCCTTCACAGATACGCAGTATTTT. This codes for CSVDPPAFTDTQYF. The rearrangement joins TRBV29-1 to TRBJ2-3; D gene ambiguous. Per germline, CDR1 SQVTM and CDR2 ANQGSEA. Trimming took off 3 bases at V and 2 bases at J, with 12 bases between the two ends. The CDR3 is made up of 14 amino acids.

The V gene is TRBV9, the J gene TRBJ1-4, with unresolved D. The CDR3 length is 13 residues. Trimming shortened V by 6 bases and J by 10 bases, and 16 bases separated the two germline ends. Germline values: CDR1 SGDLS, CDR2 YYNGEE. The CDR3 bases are TGTGCCAGCACGGAGAGGGTCTCAGGAAAACTGTTTTTT. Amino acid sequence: CASTERVSGKLFF. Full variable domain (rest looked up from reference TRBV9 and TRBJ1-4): DSGVTQTPKHLITATGQRVTLRCSPRSGDLSVYWYQQSLDQGLQFLIQYYNGEERAKGNILERFSAQQFPDLHSELNLSSLELGDSALYFCASTERVSGKLFFGSGTQLSVL.

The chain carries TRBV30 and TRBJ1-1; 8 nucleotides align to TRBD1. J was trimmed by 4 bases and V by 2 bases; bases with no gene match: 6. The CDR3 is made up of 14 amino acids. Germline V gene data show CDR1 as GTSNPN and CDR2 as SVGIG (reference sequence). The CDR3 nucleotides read TGTGCCTGGAGTCCGGACACAGGGGGCACTGAAGCTTTCTTT. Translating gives CAWSPDTGGTEAFF.

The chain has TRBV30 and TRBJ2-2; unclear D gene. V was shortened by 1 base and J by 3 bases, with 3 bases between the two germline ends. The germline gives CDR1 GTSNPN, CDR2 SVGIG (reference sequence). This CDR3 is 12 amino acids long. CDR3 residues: CAWSEDTGELFF. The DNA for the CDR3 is TGTGCCTGGAGTGAGGACACCGGGGAGCTGTTTTTT.

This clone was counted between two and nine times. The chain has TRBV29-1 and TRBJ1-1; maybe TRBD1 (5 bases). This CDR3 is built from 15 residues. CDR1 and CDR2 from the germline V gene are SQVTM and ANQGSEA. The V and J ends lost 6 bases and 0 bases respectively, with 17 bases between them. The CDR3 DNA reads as TGCAGCGTAGAGGGGAGGGAGAGCATGAACACTGAAGCTTTCTTT. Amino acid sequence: CSVEGRESMNTEAFF.

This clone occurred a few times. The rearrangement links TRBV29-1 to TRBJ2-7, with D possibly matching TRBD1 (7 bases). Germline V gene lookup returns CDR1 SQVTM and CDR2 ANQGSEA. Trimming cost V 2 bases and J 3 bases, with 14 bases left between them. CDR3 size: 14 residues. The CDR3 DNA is TGCAGCGTTGAATTTCGCGGGACAGACTACGAGCAGTACTTC. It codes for CSVEFRGTDYEQYF.

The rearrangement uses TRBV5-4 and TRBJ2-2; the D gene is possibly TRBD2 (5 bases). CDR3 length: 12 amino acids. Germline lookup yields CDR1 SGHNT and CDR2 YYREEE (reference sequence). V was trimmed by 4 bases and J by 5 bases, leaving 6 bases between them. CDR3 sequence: CASSRGTGELFF. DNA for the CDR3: TGTGCCAGCAGCCGGGGTACCGGGGAGCTGTTTTTT.

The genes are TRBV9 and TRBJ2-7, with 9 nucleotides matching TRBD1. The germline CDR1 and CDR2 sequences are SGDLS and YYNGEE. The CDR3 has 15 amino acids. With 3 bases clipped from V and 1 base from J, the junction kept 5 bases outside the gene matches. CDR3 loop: CASSERTGASYEQYF. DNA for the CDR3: TGTGCCAGCAGCGAGCGGACAGGGGCATCCTACGAGCAGTACTTC.

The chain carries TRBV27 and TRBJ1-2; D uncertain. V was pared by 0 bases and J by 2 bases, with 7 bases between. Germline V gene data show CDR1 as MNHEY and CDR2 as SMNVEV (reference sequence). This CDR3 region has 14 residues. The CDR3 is CASSLSPGNYGYTF. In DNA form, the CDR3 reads TGTGCCAGCAGTTTATCTCCGGGGAACTATGGCTACACCTTC.

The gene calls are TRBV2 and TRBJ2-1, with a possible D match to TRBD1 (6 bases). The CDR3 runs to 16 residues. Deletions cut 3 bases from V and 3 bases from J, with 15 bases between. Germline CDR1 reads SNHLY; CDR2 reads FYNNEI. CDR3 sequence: CASSDPGASFYNEQFF. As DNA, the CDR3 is TGTGCCAGCAGTGACCCAGGGGCCAGTTTCTACAATGAGCAGTTCTTC. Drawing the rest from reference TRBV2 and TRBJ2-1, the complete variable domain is EPEVTQTPSHQVTQMGQEVILRCVPISNHLYFYWYRQILGQKVEFLVSFYNNEISEKSEIFDDQFSVERPDGSNFTLKIRSTKLEDSAMYFCASSDPGASFYNEQFFGPGTRLTVL.

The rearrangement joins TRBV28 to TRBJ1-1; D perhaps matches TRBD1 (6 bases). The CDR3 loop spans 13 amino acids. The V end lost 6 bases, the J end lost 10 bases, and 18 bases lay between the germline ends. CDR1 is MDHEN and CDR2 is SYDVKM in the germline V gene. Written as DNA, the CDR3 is TGTGCCAGCAGCCCCGGGACATTCTCGGGAGCTTTCTTT. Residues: CASSPGTFSGAFF.

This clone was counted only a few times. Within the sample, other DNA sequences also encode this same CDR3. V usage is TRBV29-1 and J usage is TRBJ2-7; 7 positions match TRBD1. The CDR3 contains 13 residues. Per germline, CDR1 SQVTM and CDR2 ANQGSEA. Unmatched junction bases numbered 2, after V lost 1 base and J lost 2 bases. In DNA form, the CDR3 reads TGCAGCGTTGAAGGGGACAGAGCCTACGAGCAGTACTTC. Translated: CSVEGDRAYEQYF.

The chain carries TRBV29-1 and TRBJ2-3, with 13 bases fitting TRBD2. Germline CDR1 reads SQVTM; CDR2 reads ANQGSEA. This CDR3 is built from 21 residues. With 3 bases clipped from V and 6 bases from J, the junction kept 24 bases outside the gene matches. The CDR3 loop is CSVDYWETSAGTSGIVDTQYF. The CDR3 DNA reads TGCAGCGTTGATTATTGGGAGACATCGGCCGGGACTAGCGGGATTGTGGATACGCAGTATTTT.

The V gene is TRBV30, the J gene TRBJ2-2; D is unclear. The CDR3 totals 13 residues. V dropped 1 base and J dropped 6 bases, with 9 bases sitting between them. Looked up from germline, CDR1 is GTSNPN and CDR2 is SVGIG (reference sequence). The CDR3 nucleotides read TGTGCCTGGAGTGCGTATGGAGCCGGGGAGCTGTTTTTT. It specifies CAWSAYGAGELFF.

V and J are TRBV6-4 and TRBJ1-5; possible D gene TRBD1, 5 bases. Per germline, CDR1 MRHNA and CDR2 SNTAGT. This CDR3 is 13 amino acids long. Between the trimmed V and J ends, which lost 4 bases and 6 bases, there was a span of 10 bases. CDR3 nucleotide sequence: TGTGCCAGCAGTGCAGGGATAGGTCAGCCCCAGCATTTT. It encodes CASSAGIGQPQHF.

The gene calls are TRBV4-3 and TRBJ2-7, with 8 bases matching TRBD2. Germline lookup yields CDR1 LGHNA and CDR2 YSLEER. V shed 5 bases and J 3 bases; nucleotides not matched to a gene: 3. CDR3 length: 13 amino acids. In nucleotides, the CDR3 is TGCGCCAGCAGCACCGGGACTAGCTACGAGCAGTACTTC. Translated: CASSTGTSYEQYF.

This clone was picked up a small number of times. Here the CDR3 reads CASSPTDRETQYF. The CDR3 nucleotides read TGTGCCAGCTCACCAACCGACAGAGAGACCCAGTACTTC. J is TRBJ2-5 and V is TRBV18; D may be TRBD1 (5 bases). The V and J ends lost 2 bases and 4 bases respectively, with 8 bases between them. Looked up from germline, CDR1 is KGHSH and CDR2 is LQKENI. This CDR3 comprises 13 residues.

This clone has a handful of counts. CDR3 protein: CAWSVAEDTEAFF. The CDR3 region has the DNA TGTGCCTGGAGTGTAGCCGAAGACACTGAAGCTTTCTTT. V gene TRBV30 combines with J gene TRBJ1-1, with D unresolved. Trimming cost V 0 bases and J 3 bases, with 8 bases left between them. There are 13 residues in the CDR3. CDR1 GTSNPN and CDR2 SVGIG come from the germline V gene (reference sequence).

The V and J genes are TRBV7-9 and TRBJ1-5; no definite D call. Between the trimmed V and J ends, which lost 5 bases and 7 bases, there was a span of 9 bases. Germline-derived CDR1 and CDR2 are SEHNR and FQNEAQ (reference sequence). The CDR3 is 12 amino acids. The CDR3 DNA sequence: TGTGCCAGCAGCCGCTTTGACCAGCCCCAGCATTTT. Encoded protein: CASSRFDQPQHF.

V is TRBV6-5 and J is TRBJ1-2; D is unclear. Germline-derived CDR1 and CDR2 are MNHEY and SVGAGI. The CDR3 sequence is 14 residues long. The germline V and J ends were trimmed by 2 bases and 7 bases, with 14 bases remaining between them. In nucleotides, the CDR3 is TGTGCCAGCAGTTACGGCGGTGGAGTGGGTGGCTACACCTTC. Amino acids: CASSYGGGVGGYTF.

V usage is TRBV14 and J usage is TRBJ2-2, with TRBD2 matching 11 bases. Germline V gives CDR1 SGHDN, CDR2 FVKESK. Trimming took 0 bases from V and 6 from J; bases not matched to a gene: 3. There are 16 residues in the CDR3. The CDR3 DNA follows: TGTGCCAGCAGCCAAGAGCTAGCGGGAGGTGCCGGGGAGCTGTTTTTT. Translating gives CASSQELAGGAGELFF.